In its sample, the clone carrying this T cell receptor (beta chain) was seen a few times. No antigen is known for it. TCRdb itself ran the 5' RACE reads through MiXCR, one entry per CDR3 protein. The sample includes about 540,000 distinct CDR3 sequences, about 13% of them seen just once. The data were obtained in a study of CD8 T cells in ankylosing spondylitis. Notes on the study in general: The study looked at matched synovial fluid samples from ankylosing spondylitis patients. Disease-linked clones were reported to be significantly enriched there. Some motif variants were previously reported in reactive arthritis synovial fluid and blood. Characteristic of ankylosing spondylitis blood, it appeared, was a TCR beta motif comprising roughly 8 highly homologous variants.

Material: blood, either unsorted or a sorted T cell fraction (not recorded which). This clonotype was sampled from a male donor with ankylosing spondylitis.

CDR3 residues: CASSPTGGGNTEAFF. The CDR3 nucleotides read TGCGCCAGCAGCCCGACAGGGGGTGGAAACACTGAAGCTTTCTTT. V gene TRBV5-1 combines with J gene TRBJ1-1, with 9 bases identical to TRBD1. With 4 bases clipped from V and 2 bases from J, the junction kept 6 bases outside the gene matches. The CDR3 covers 15 residues. From germline, CDR1 is SGHRS and CDR2 YFSETQ.